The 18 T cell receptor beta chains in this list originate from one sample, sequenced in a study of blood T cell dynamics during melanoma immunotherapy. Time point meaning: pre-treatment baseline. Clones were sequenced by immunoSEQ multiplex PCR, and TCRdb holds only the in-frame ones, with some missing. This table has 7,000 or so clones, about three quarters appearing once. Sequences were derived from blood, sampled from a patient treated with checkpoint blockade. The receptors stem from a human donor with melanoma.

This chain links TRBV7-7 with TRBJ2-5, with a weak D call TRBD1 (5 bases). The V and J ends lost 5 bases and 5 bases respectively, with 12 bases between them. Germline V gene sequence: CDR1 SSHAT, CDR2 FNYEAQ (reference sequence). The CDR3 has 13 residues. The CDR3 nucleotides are TGTGCCAGCAGCCCCAGTCAGGGTGAGACCCAGTACTTC. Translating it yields CASSPSQGETQYF.

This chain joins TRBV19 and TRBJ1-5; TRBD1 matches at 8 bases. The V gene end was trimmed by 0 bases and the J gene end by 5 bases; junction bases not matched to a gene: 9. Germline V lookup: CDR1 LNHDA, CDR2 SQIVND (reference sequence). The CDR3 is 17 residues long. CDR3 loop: CASSIEVRTGYHQPQHF. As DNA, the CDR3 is TGTGCCAGTAGTATAGAGGTAAGGACAGGGTATCATCAGCCCCAGCATTTT.

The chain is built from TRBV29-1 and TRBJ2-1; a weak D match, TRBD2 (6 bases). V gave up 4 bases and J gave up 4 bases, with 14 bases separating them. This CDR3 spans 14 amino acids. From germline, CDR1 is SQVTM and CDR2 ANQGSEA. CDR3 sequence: CSVVGSSAYNEQFF. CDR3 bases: TGCAGCGTTGTAGGTTCTAGCGCTTACAATGAGCAGTTCTTC.

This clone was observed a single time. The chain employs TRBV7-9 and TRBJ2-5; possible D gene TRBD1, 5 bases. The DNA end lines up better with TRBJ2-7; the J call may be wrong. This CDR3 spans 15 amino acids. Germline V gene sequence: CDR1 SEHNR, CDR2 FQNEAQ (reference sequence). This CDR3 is CASSLRRDRTYEQYF. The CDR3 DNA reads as TGTGCCAGCAGCTTACGCCGAGACAGAACCTACGAGCAGTACTTC.

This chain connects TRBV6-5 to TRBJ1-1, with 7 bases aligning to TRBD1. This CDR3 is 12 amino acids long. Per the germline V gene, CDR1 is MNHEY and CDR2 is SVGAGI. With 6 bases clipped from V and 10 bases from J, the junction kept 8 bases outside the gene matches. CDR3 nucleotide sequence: TGTGCCAGCAGCTCCAGACAGGGAGGAGCTTTCTTT. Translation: CASSSRQGGAFF.

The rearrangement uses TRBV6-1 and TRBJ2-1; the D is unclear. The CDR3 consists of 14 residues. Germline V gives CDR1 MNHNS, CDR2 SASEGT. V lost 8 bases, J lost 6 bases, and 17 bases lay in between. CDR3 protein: CASARAPLGNEQFF. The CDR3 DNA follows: TGTGCCAGCGCCCGGGCTCCTTTGGGCAATGAGCAGTTCTTC.

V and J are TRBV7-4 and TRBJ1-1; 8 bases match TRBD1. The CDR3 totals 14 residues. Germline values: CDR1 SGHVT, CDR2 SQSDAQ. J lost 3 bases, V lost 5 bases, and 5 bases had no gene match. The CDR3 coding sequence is TGTGCCAGCAGCAAGGTACAGGGGGACACTGAAGCTTTCTTT. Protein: CASSKVQGDTEAFF.

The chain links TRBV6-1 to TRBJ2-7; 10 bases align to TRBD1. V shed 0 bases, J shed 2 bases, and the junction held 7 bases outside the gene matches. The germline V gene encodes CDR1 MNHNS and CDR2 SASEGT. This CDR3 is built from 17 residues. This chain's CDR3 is CASSEALPGTGAYEQYF. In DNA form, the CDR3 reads TGTGCCAGCAGTGAAGCCTTGCCCGGGACAGGGGCCTACGAGCAGTACTTC.

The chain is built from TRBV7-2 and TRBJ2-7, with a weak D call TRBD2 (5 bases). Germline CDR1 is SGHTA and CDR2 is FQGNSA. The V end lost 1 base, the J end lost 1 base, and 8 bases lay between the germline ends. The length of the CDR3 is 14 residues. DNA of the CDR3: TGTGCCAGCAGCTTAGGACTACTTTCCTACGAGCAGTACTTC. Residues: CASSLGLLSYEQYF. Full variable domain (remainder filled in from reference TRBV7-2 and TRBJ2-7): GAGVSQSPSNKVTEKGKDVELRCDPISGHTALYWYRQSLGQGLEFLIYFQGNSAPDKSGLPSDRFSAERTGGSVSTLTIQRTQQEDSAVYLCASSLGLLSYEQYFGPGTRLTVT.

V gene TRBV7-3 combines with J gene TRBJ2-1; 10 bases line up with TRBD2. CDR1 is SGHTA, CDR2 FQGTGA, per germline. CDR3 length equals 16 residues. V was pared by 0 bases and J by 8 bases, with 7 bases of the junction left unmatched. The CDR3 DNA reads TGTGCCAGCAGCTTAACGAGCGGGAGGGCCGGCGATGAGCAGTTCTTC. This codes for CASSLTSGRAGDEQFF.

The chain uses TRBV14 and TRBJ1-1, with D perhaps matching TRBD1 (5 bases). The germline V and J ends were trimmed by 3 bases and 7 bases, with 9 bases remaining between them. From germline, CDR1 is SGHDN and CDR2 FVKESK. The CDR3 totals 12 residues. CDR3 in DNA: TGTGCCAGCAGCCAGGGGACGGTTGAAGCTTTCTTT. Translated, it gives CASSQGTVEAFF.

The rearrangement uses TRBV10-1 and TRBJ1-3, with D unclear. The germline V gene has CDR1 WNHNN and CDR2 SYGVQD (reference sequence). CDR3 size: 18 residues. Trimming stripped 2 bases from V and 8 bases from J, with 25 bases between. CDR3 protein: CASSEAYRGNTAGDTIYF. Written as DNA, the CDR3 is TGCGCCAGCAGTGAGGCGTACCGCGGGAACACCGCCGGGGACACCATATATTTT.

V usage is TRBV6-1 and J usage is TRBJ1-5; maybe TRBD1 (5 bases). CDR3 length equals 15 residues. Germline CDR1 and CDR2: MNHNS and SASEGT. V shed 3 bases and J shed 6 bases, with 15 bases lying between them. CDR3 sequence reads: CASSESRDGGQPQHF. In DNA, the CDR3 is TGTGCCAGCAGTGAGTCCAGGGACGGCGGTCAGCCCCAGCATTTT.

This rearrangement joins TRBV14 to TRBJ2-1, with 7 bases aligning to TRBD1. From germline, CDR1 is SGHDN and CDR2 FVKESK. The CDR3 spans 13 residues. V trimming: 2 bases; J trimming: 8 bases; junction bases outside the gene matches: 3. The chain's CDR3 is CASSQQGDHEQFF. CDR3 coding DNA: TGTGCCAGCAGCCAACAGGGGGACCATGAGCAGTTCTTC.

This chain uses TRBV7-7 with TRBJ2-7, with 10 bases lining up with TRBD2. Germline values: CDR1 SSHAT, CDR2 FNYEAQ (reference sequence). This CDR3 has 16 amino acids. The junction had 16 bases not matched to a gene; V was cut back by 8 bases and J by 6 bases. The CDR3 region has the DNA TGTGCCAGCGGGTCGTGGCTAGCGGGAGTGGTCGGCGAGCAGTACTTC. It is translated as CASGSWLAGVVGEQYF.

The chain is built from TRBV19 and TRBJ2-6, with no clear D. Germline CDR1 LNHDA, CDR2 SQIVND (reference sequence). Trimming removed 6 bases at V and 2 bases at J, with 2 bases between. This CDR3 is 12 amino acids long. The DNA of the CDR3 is TGTGCCAGTAGAGCTGGGGCCAACGTCCTGACTTTC. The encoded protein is CASRAGANVLTF.

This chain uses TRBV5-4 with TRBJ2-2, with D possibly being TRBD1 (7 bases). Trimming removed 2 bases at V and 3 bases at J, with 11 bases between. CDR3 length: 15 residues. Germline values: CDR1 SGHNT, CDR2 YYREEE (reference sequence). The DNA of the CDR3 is TGTGCCAGCAGCTTCAGGGGGGCCGACACCGGGGAGCTGTTTTTT. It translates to CASSFRGADTGELFF.

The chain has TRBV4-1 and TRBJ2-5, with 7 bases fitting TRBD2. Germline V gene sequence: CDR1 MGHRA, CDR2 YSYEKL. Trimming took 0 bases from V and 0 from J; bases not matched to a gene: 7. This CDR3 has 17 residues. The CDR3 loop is CASSQDRPAGYQETQYF. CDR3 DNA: TGCGCCAGCAGCCAAGATCGTCCAGCGGGGTACCAAGAGACCCAGTACTTC.